This T cell receptor beta chain was identified in a study of cytomegalovirus exposure and HLA in healthy donors. Study-wide results and caveats: Trimming of TCR beta V- and J-genes showed a link, identified in a later analysis, to a missense DCLRE1C variant.

Donors likely had unrecorded immune exposures despite being nominally healthy when sampled. The J segment lost 0 bases and the V segment lost 10 bases, leaving 8 bases of the junction unmatched. CDR1 and CDR2 (germline): LNHDA, SQIVND (reference sequence). CDR3 length equals 14 residues. Primers for the PCR totalled 60 Vbeta and 13 Jbeta. Using immunoSEQ multiplex PCR, the repertoire was profiled, and TCRdb retains in-frame clones only, with some absent. The sample lists some 110,000 clones, roughly 76% seen once, with approximately 13% in the top ten. A few counts support this clone. Its antigen is undetermined.

The TCR was taken from a woman aged 55-69 years in good health and CMV-seropositive. The sequenced material came from PBMCs. This chain connects TRBV19 to TRBJ1-2; 7 bases fit TRBD1. The CDR3 nucleotides are TGTGCCACCCAGGACAGGTCGACTAACTATGGCTACACCTTC. Its translation is CATQDRSTNYGYTF.